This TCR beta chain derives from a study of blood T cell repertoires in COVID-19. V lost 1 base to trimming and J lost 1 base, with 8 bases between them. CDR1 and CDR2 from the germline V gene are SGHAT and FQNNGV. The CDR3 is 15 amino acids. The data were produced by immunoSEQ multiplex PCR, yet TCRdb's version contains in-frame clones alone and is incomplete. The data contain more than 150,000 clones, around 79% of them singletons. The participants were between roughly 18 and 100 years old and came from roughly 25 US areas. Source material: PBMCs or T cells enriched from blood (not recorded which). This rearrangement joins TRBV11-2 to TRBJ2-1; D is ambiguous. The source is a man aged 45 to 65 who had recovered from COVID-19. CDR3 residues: CASSLAVLSYNEQFF. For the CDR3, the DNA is TGTGCCAGCAGCTTAGCAGTTTTGTCCTACAATGAGCAGTTCTTC.